A selection of T cell receptor beta chains follows, all from one sample in a study of blood T cell repertoires in COVID-19. Method: immunoSEQ multiplex PCR; TCRdb's copy keeps in-frame clones and lacks some. The data contain some 460,000 clones, 87% of them seen just once; the ten biggest clones take up over 1.5%. Specimen: PBMCs or T cells enriched from blood (not recorded which). The receptors derive from a woman aged 18-29 years with acute COVID-19. Both conserved end residues are part of each CDR3. The order of the fields is clone size, V gene, D gene, J gene, CDR3 length, CDR3 protein, CDR3 DNA. D genes are given only for firm matches. Size tells how often a clone was seen (once, few, many) or the class of an expanded clone, and some rows leave it out.

-,TRBV27,TRBD2,TRBJ2-7,14,CASTPGTSGNEQYF,TGTGCCAGCACCCCCGGGACTAGCGGGAACGAGCAGTACTTC
-,TRBV4-1,-,TRBJ2-3,15,CASSQDPGDTDTQYF,TGCGCCAGCAGCCAAGATCCCGGGGATACAGATACGCAGTATTTT
-,TRBV4-3,-,TRBJ2-2,17,CASSQDPVGRNTGELFF,TGCGCCAGCAGCCAAGATCCGGTCGGGAGGAACACCGGGGAGCTGTTTTTT
-,TRBV20-1,-,TRBJ2-1,12,CSASTGNNEQFF,TGCAGTGCTAGTACAGGAAACAATGAGCAGTTCTTC
-,TRBV5-4,-,TRBJ1-2,12,CASSATEYGYTF,TGTGCCAGCAGCGCAACAGAATATGGCTACACCTTC
-,TRBV28,-,TRBJ2-3,14,CASRDAGRTDTQYF,TGTGCCAGCAGGGATGCGGGACGCACAGATACGCAGTATTTT
-,TRBV7-2,TRBD1,TRBJ1-2,12,CASSWGQGGYTF,TGTGCCAGCAGCTGGGGACAGGGCGGCTACACCTTC
few,TRBV27,TRBD1,TRBJ1-4,12,CASRTGSSQLFF,TGTGCCAGCAGGACAGGGTCGAGTCAACTGTTTTTT
-,TRBV6-5,-,TRBJ1-1,15,CASSYSGDVNTEAFF,TGTGCCAGCAGTTACTCAGGGGATGTTAACACTGAAGCTTTCTTT
-,TRBV27,TRBD1,TRBJ1-2,14,CARASTGLFNGYSF,TGTGCCAGAGCCTCGACAGGGTTATTTAATGGCTACTCCTTC
-,TRBV2,TRBD2,TRBJ2-5,15,CASIGTSGGYLAQYF,TGTGCCAGCATCGGGACTAGCGGGGGGTACTTGGCCCAGTACTTC
few,TRBV6-4,-,TRBJ1-4,13,CASSPKRGEKLFF,TGTGCCAGCAGTCCCAAGCGAGGAGAAAAACTGTTTTTT
-,TRBV28,-,TRBJ1-1,12,CASIRGSAEAFF,TGTGCCAGCATTAGGGGGTCTGCTGAAGCTTTCTTT
once,TRBV3-1/TRBV3-2,-,TRBJ1-6,16,CASSQTASRVNSPLHF,TGTGCCAGCAGCCAAACCGCAAGCCGTGTAAATTCACCCCTCCACTTT
-,TRBV10-1,TRBD2,TRBJ2-1,13,CASSGLADNEQFF,TGCGCCAGTTCGGGACTAGCGGATAATGAGCAGTTCTTC
-,TRBV4-1,TRBD1,TRBJ1-2,16,CASSQGFARGPGGYTF,TGCGCCAGCAGCCAAGGTTTCGCCAGGGGGCCGGGTGGCTACACCTTC
many,TRBV19,-,TRBJ1-1,15,CASSGIRGMNTEAFF,TGTGCCAGTAGTGGAATCAGAGGGATGAACACTGAAGCTTTCTTT
-,TRBV19,-,TRBJ1-5,16,CASSLLASGLGQPQHF,TGTGCCAGTAGTCTTCTCGCCTCTGGTTTGGGCCAGCCCCAGCATTTT
-,TRBV27,TRBD2,TRBJ2-7,15,CASGRREALLYEQYF,TGTGCCAGCGGGCGGCGGGAGGCCCTTCTCTACGAGCAGTACTTC
-,TRBV28,-,TRBJ2-3,17,CASTQGAGTLGTDTQYF,TGTGCCAGCACCCAGGGCGCCGGGACATTAGGCACAGATACGCAGTATTTT
-,TRBV6-2/TRBV6-3,TRBD2,TRBJ2-7,17,CASSYFFGGLADYEQYF,TGTGCCAGCAGTTACTTCTTTGGGGGACTAGCGGACTACGAGCAGTACTTC
-,TRBV19,-,TRBJ2-5,15,CASSIAEGGLETQYF,TGTGCCAGTAGTATAGCCGAGGGGGGGCTTGAGACCCAGTACTTC
-,TRBV15,TRBD1,TRBJ2-7,14,CATSRRTGAYEQYF,TGTGCCACCAGCAGGCGGACAGGGGCCTACGAGCAGTACTTC
-,TRBV6-5,TRBD1,TRBJ1-1,13,CASSRTGDTEAFF,TGTGCCAGCAGTCGGACAGGGGATACTGAAGCTTTCTTT
-,TRBV6-5,-,TRBJ1-2,14,CASSYTEGANGYTF,TGTGCCAGCAGTTACACTGAGGGCGCGAATGGCTACACCTTC
few,TRBV11-3,-,TRBJ2-1,15,CASSLGLGSHNEQFF,TGTGCCAGCAGCTTAGGTTTGGGCTCTCACAATGAGCAGTTCTTC
-,TRBV3-1/TRBV3-2,TRBD1,TRBJ1-6,15,CASSQGTGSNSPLHF,TGTGCCAGCAGCCAAGGGACAGGGTCCAATTCACCCCTCCACTTT
few,TRBV5-4,-,TRBJ1-1,15,CASSSLSPGSKVAFF,TGTGCCAGCAGCTCCCTGAGCCCGGGAAGTAAGGTTGCTTTCTTT
-,TRBV28,-,TRBJ2-7,15,CASSSRDIAFYEQYF,TGTGCCAGCAGTTCCCGGGACATCGCCTTCTACGAGCAGTACTTC
-,TRBV18,TRBD1,TRBJ1-1,14,CASSTSGGATEAFF,TGTGCCAGCTCAACCTCAGGGGGCGCGACTGAAGCTTTCTTT